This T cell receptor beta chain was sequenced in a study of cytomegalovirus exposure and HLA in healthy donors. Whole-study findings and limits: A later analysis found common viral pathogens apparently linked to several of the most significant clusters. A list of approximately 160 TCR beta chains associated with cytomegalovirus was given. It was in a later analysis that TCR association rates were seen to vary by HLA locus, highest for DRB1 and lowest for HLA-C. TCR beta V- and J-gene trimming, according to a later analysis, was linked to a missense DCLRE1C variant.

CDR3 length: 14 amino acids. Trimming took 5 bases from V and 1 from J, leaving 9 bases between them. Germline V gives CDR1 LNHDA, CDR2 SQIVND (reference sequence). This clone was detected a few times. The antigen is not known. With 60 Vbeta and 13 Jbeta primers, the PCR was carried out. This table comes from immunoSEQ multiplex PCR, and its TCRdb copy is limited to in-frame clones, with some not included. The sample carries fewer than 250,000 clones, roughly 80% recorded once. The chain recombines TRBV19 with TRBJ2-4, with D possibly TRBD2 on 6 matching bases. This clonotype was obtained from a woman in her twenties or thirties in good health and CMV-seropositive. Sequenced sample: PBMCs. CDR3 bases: TGTGCCAGTAGTTCGGGGGACGCCAAAAACATTCAGTACTTC. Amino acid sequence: CASSSGDAKNIQYF.